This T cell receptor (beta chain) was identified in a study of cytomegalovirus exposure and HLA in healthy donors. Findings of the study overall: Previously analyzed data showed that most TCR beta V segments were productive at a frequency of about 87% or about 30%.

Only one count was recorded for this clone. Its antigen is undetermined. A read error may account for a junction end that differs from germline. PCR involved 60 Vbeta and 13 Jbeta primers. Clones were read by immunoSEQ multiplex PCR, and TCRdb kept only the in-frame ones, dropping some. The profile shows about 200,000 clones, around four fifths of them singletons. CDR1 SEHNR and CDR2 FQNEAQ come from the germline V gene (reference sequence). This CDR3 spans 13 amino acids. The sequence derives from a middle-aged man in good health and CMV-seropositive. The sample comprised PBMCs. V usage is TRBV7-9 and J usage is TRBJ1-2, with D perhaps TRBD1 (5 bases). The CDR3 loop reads CSSSPGTGYGYTF. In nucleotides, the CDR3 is TGTTCCAGCAGCCCTGGGACTGGCTATGGCTACACCTTC.